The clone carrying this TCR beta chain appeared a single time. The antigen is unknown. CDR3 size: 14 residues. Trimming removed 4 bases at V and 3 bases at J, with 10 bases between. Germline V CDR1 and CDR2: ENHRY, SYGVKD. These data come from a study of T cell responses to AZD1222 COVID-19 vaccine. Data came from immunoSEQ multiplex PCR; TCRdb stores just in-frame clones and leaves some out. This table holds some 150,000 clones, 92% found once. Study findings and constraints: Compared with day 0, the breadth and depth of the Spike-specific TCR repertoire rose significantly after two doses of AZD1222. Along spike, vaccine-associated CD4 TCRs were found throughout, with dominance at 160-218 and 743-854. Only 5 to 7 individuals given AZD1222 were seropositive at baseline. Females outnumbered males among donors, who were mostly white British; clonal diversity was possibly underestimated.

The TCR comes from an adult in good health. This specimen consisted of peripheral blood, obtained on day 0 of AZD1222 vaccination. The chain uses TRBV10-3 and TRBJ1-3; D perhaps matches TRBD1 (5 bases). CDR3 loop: CAISGLRDGNTIYF. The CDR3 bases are TGTGCCATCAGTGGCCTCAGGGATGGAAACACCATATATTTT.